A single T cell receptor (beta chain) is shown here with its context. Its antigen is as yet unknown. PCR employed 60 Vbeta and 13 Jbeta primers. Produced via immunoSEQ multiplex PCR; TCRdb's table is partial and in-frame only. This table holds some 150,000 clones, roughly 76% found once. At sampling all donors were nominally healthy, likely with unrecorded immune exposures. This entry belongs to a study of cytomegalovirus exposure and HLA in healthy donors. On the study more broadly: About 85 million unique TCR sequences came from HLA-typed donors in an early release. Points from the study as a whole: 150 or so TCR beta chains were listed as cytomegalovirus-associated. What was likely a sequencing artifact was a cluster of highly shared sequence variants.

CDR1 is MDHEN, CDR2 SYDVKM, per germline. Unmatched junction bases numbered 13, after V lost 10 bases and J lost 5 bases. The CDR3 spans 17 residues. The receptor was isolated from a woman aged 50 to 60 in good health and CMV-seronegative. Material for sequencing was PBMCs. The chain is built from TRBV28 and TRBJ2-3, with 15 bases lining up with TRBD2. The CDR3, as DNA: TGTGCCACCCATAGGACTAGCGGGAGGGGTTTTGTAGATACGCAGTATTTT. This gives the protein CATHRTSGRGFVDTQYF.